This T cell receptor (beta chain) was recorded in a study of cytomegalovirus exposure and HLA in healthy donors. Looking at the study overall: It was reported in a later analysis that the 120 validation repertoires used the same platform as the 650 to 800 first-cohort repertoires.

Comment on this clone: What it binds is not known.

Broader study findings: Per published reports, the classifier diagnosed cytomegalovirus status with high specificity and sensitivity. The authors enumerated 150 to 200 TCR beta chains as linked to cytomegalovirus.

Sequenced by immunoSEQ multiplex PCR; TCRdb stores in-frame clones only, minus some. The sample records 150,000 to 200,000 clones, 81% being singletons. With 8 bases removed from V and 7 bases from J, the gap between germline ends came to 9 bases. CDR1 is SNHLY, CDR2 FYNNEI, per germline. CDR3 size: 11 residues. Specimen: PBMCs. This sequence was found in a woman in her twenties or thirties in good health and CMV-seronegative. V gene TRBV2 combines with J gene TRBJ1-5, with unresolved D. For the CDR3, the DNA is TGTGCCAGCTCAGGAGGCCAGCCCCAGCATTTT. Translated: CASSGGQPQHF.